The 16 T cell receptor beta chains presented below share a single source sample, sequenced in a study of blood T cell repertoires in COVID-19 (dated by TCRdb to 2020 to 2021). The library was built by means of the immunoSEQ multiplex PCR assay. In TCRdb, the immuneACCESS table is reduced to in-frame sequences with V and J assigned. These tables do not hold every clone; where another copy was compared, an unresolved V gene accounts for under half, and the others remain unexplained. Across this sample there are about 250,000 clones, with around 85% seen only once. 3.5% to 5.5% of the sample is taken by the ten largest. Sequenced sample: PBMCs or T cells enriched from blood (not recorded which). The source is a woman aged 25 to 39 who had recovered from COVID-19.

The sample holds a few counts of this clone. The chain combines TRBV28 with TRBJ1-5, with D tentatively TRBD1 (6 bases). This CDR3 has 15 residues. The germline CDR1 and CDR2 sequences are MDHEN and SYDVKM. Trimming stripped 10 bases from V and 2 bases from J, with 18 bases between. CDR3 sequence reads: CATGGGGGGNQPQHF. The CDR3 DNA is TGTGCCACCGGAGGGGGGGGAGGAGGCAATCAGCCCCAGCATTTT.

The J gene is TRBJ1-2, the V gene TRBV11-2, with a possible D match to TRBD1 (6 bases). The CDR3 runs 14 residues. Looked up from germline, CDR1 is SGHAT and CDR2 is FQNNGV. Deletions cut 1 base from V and 3 bases from J, with 9 bases between. The CDR3 bases are TGTGCCAGCAGCTTAGGATGGGGGCACTATGGCTACACCTTC. Translation: CASSLGWGHYGYTF.

This clone has only a few counts. The chain has TRBV27 and TRBJ1-5; 9 nucleotides agree with TRBD1. The CDR3 totals 15 residues. V lost 8 bases to trimming and J lost 7 bases; unmatched junction nucleotides: 12. Per the germline V gene, CDR1 is MNHEY and CDR2 is SMNVEV (reference sequence). In nucleotides, the CDR3 is TGTGCCAGCGGGAGGATGGGACAGGGAGGACAGCCCCAGCATTTT. Its protein product is CASGRMGQGGQPQHF.

This clone was observed once. This rearrangement joins TRBV6-1 to TRBJ1-5, with D possibly TRBD1 on 5 matching bases. Trimming removed 3 bases at V and 7 bases at J, with 10 bases between. The germline V gene has CDR1 MNHNS and CDR2 SASEGT. The CDR3 is 13 amino acids. In DNA form, the CDR3 reads TGTGCCAGCAGTGACAGGGAGGTCCAGCCCCAGCATTTT. Its translation is CASSDREVQPQHF.

The chain has TRBV15 and TRBJ1-2, with 9 bases identical to TRBD1. From germline, CDR1 is LNHNV and CDR2 YYDKDF (reference sequence). Germline trimming cut 4 bases from V and 2 bases from J; bases unmatched to any gene: 8. CDR3 length: 16 amino acids. Written as DNA, the CDR3 is TGTGCCACCAGCACCGGCGAAGGGACAGGGAACTATGGCTACACCTTC. Translated: CATSTGEGTGNYGYTF. The entire variable domain, with the rest obtained from reference TRBV15 and TRBJ1-2, is as follows: DAMVIQNPRYQVTQFGKPVTLSCSQTLNHNVMYWYQQKSSQAPKLLFHYYDKDFNNEADTPDNFQSRRPNTSFCFLDIRSPGLGDTAMYLCATSTGEGTGNYGYTFGSGTRLTVV.

This sequence joins TRBV5-1 and TRBJ1-2; D is perhaps TRBD1 (5 bases). This CDR3 is built from 14 residues. Looked up from germline, CDR1 is SGHRS and CDR2 is YFSETQ. Trimming took 3 bases from V and 7 from J, leaving 16 bases between them. CDR3 region: CASSSLSRGSGYTF. The CDR3 DNA follows: TGCGCCAGCAGCTCTCTCTCTAGGGGAAGTGGCTACACCTTC.

The chain uses TRBV5-1 and TRBJ2-4; 7 bases are a match to TRBD1. V lost 4 bases and J lost 0; bases outside the gene matches: 13. CDR3 length equals 18 residues. Germline CDR1 is SGHRS and CDR2 is YFSETQ. CDR3 amino acids: CASSLSITGALAKNIQYF. Written as DNA, the CDR3 is TGCGCCAGCAGCCTATCAATTACAGGGGCACTAGCCAAAAACATTCAGTACTTC.

A remark on this clone: The sample contains more than one DNA sequence encoding this CDR3. This chain joins TRBV3-1 (or the pseudogene TRBV3-2) and TRBJ1-5, with 7 bases that match TRBD1. J was trimmed by 4 bases and V by 4 bases; bases with no gene match: 4. From germline, CDR1 is LGHDT and CDR2 YNNKEL (reference sequence). This CDR3 spans 14 amino acids. The CDR3 coding sequence is TGTGCCAGCAGCCCCGGGACAGATAATCAGCCCCAGCATTTT. It encodes CASSPGTDNQPQHF.

The V and J genes are TRBV2 and TRBJ2-6; possibly TRBD1 for D (6 bases). The V and J ends lost 5 bases and 0 bases respectively, with 14 bases between them. The CDR3 covers 17 residues. Germline CDR1 SNHLY, CDR2 FYNNEI. In DNA form, the CDR3 reads TGTGCCAGCAGTTTTAACAGGGTTGGCTCTGGGGCCAACGTCCTGACTTTC. Translation gives CASSFNRVGSGANVLTF.

The chain carries TRBV3-1 (or the pseudogene TRBV3-2) and TRBJ2-5; D is possibly TRBD1 (6 bases). Trimming took off 5 bases at V and 2 bases at J, with 9 bases between the two ends. This CDR3 comprises 13 residues. Germline loops: CDR1 LGHDT, CDR2 YNNKEL (reference sequence). CDR3 coding DNA: TGTGCCAGCAGCTTTGACAGGCAAGAGACCCAGTACTTC. Translation: CASSFDRQETQYF.

CDR3 nucleotides: TGTGCCAGCAGCATCCTAAGTCTGGGCGTTTGGGTTTATGGCTACACCTTC. It yields the protein CASSILSLGVWVYGYTF. This sequence joins TRBV28 and TRBJ1-2; no clear D gene. This CDR3 comprises 17 residues. Trimming took off 6 bases at V and 5 bases at J, with 25 bases between the two ends. Germline CDR1 reads MDHEN; CDR2 reads SYDVKM.

This clone has just one count. In DNA, the CDR3 is TGTGCCAGCAGTACTCCGGACAGGTATGGCTACACCTTC. This codes for CASSTPDRYGYTF. The V and J genes are TRBV28 and TRBJ1-2, with 7 nucleotides matching TRBD1. The CDR3 contains 13 residues. The germline V gene has CDR1 MDHEN and CDR2 SYDVKM. V trimming: 5 bases; J trimming: 5 bases; junction bases outside the gene matches: 5.

This chain uses TRBV15 with TRBJ2-1; TRBD2 is a possible D gene (5 bases). CDR1 LNHNV and CDR2 YYDKDF come from the germline V gene (reference sequence). Trimming removed 1 base at V and 1 base at J, with 11 bases between. The CDR3 spans 16 residues. The CDR3 here is CATSRGHGGSYNEQFF. CDR3 coding DNA: TGTGCCACCAGCAGAGGCCACGGAGGATCCTACAATGAGCAGTTCTTC.

V gene TRBV6-2 or TRBV6-3 combines with J gene TRBJ1-1, with D unresolved. CDR3 length: 14 amino acids. Germline CDR1 and CDR2: MNHEY and SVGEGT. The V gene lost 4 bases and the J gene lost 1 base, with 10 bases spanning the gap. CDR3 amino acids: CASSFTDSNTEAFF. CDR3 DNA: TGTGCCAGCAGTTTTACGGACTCGAACACTGAAGCTTTCTTT.

The chain joins TRBV6-5 to TRBJ2-1; 9 bases are shared with TRBD1. This CDR3 has 15 residues. Per germline, CDR1 MNHEY and CDR2 SVGAGI. V was pared by 2 bases and J by 6 bases, with 5 bases of the junction left unmatched. CDR3 nucleotides: TGTGCCAGCAGTTACGGGACAGGGACCCTCAATGAGCAGTTCTTC. Translation: CASSYGTGTLNEQFF.

The table lists this clone with a few counts. The genes are TRBV7-2 and TRBJ2-5; 8 bases are shared with TRBD2. This CDR3 is built from 15 residues. J lost 4 bases, V lost 2 bases, and 6 bases had no gene match. CDR1 and CDR2 (germline): SGHTA, FQGNSA. The CDR3 sequence is CASSLRGAGAETQYF. The CDR3 DNA follows: TGTGCCAGCAGCTTAAGGGGAGCGGGGGCAGAGACCCAGTACTTC.